Sequencing of this T cell receptor (beta chain) was carried out in a study of spatial heterogeneity in lung cancer. Study-wide context: Where present, follow-up PBMC were sequenced a median of roughly two years after resection. Alpha-chain detections were consistently fewer than beta-chain detections among the sequences.

TCRdb reprocessed the 5' RACE reads via MiXCR and lists one record per CDR3 protein. The table has under 150,000 distinct CDR3 sequences, over 9% seen once; the top ten hold 15% to 20%. Described time point: blood at routine non-recurrence follow-up after resection. The input material, whole RNA from tumor, nontumor lung or frozen PBMC, was sequenced unsorted. Sequences were derived from PBMCs, sampled at follow-up. This TCR was sampled from a male donor with early-stage non-small cell lung cancer.

The CDR3 reads CASSPHERGGYEQYF. CDR3 DNA sequence: TGTGCCAGCTCACCGCACGAGCGGGGGGGTTACGAGCAGTACTTC. The chain has TRBV18 and TRBJ2-7; 10 bases are shared with TRBD2. This CDR3 is built from 15 residues. Per germline, CDR1 KGHSH and CDR2 LQKENI. The junction had 6 bases not matched to a gene; V was cut back by 3 bases and J by 4 bases.